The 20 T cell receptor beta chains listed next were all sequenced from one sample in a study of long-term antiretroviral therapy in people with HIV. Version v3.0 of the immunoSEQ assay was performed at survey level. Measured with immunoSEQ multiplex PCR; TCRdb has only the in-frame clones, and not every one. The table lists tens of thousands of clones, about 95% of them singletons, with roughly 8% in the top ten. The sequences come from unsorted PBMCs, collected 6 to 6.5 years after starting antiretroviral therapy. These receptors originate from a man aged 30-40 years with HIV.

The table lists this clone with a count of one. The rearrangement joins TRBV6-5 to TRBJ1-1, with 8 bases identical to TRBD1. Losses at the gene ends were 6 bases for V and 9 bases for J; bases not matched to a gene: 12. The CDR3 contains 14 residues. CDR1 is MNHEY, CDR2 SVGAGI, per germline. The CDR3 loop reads CASSPLPGGAKAFF. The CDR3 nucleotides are TGTGCCAGCAGCCCCCTGCCAGGGGGCGCAAAAGCTTTCTTT.

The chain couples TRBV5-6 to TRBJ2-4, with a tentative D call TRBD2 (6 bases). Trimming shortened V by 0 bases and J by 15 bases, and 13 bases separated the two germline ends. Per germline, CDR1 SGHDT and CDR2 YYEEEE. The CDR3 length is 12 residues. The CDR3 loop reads CASSLATRGTYF. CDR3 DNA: TGTGCCAGCAGCTTGGCAACGCGGGGAACGTACTTC.

The CDR3 DNA sequence: TGTGCCAGCAGTTTCCAGGGGAGCTCCTACGAGCAGTACTTC. This sequence encodes CASSFQGSSYEQYF. The V call is TRBV6-5, the J call TRBJ2-7; D perhaps matches TRBD1 (6 bases). With 4 bases removed from V and 0 bases from J, the gap between germline ends came to 10 bases. Germline lookup yields CDR1 MNHEY and CDR2 SVGAGI. The length of the CDR3 is 14 residues.

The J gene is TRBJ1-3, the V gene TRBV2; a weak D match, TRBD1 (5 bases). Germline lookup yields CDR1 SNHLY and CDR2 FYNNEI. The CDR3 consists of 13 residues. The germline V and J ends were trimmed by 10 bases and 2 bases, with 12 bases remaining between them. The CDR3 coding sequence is TGTGCCACTAGCAGGGATCCTGGAAACACCATATATTTT. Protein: CATSRDPGNTIYF.

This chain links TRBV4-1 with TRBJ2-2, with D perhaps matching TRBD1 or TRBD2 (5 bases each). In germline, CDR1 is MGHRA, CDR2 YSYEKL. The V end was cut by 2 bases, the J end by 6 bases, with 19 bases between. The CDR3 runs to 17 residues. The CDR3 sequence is CASSQRGPRVGAGELFF. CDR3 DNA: TGCGCCAGCAGCCAAAGGGGTCCGCGGGTGGGGGCCGGGGAGCTGTTTTTT.

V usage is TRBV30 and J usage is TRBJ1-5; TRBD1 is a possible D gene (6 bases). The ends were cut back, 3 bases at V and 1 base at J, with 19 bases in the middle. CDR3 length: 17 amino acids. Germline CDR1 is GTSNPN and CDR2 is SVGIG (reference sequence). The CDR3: CAWSTGYRLRSNQPQHF. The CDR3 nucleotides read TGTGCCTGGAGCACAGGGTACCGGTTAAGGAGCAATCAGCCCCAGCATTTT.

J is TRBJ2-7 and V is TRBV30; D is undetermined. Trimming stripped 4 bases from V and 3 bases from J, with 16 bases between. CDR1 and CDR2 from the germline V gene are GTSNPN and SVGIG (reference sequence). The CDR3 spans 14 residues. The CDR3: CAWIPAGPNYEQYF. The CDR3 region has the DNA TGTGCCTGGATCCCAGCCGGGCCGAACTACGAGCAGTACTTC.

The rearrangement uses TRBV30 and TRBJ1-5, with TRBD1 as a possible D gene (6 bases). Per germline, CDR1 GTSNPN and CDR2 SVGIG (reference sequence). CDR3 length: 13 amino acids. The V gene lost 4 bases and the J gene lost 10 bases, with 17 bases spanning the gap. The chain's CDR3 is CAWMAQGSSPQHF. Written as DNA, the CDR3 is TGTGCCTGGATGGCCCAGGGGTCGTCCCCCCAGCATTTT.

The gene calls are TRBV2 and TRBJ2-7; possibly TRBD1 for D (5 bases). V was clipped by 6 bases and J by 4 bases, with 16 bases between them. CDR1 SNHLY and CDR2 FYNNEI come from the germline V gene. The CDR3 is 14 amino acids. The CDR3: CASRTGRAPYEQYF. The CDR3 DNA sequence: TGTGCCAGCAGGACGGGCAGGGCCCCTTACGAGCAGTACTTC.

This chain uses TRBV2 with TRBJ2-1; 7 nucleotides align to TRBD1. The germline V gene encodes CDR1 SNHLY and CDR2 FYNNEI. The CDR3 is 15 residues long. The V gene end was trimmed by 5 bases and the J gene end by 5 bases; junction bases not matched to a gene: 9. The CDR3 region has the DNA TGTGCCAGCAGTAAAGGGCAGGGGGATCACAATGAGCAGTTCTTC. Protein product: CASSKGQGDHNEQFF.

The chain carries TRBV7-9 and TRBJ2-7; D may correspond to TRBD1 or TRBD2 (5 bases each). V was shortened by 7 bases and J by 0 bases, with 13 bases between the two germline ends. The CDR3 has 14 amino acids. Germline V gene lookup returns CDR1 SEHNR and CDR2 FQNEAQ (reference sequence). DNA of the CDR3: TGTGCCAGCACCCAGGGAGCTATCTCCTACGAGCAGTACTTC. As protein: CASTQGAISYEQYF. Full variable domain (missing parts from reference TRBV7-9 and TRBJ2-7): DTGVSQNPRHKITKRGQNVTFRCDPISEHNRLYWYRQTLGQGPEFLTYFQNEAQLEKSRLLSDRFSAERPKGSFSTLEIQRTEQGDSAMYLCASTQGAISYEQYFGPGTRLTVT.

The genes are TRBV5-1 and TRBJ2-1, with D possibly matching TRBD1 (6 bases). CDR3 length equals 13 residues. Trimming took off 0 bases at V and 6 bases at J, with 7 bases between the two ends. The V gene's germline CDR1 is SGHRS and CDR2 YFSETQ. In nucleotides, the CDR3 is TGCGCCAGCAGCTTGGCACAGGGCAATGAGCAGTTCTTC. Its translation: CASSLAQGNEQFF.

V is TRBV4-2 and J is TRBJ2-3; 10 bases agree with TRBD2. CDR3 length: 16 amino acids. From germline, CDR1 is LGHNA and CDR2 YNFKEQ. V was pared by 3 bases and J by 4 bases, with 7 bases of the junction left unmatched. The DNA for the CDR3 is TGTGCCAGCAGCCAGGAACAGCGGGAGGGCTCAGATACGCAGTATTTT. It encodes CASSQEQREGSDTQYF.

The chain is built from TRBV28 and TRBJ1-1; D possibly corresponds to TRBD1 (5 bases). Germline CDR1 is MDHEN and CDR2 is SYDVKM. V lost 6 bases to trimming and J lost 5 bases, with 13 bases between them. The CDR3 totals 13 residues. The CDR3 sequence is CASRGRGRTEAFF. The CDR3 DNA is TGTGCCAGCAGGGGACGGGGGAGGACTGAAGCTTTCTTT.

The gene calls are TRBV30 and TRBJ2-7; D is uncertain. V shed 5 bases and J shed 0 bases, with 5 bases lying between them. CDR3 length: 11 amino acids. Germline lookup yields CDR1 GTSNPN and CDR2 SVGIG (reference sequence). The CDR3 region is CAWGSSYEQYF. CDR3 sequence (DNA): TGTGCCTGGGGGTCCTCCTACGAGCAGTACTTC.

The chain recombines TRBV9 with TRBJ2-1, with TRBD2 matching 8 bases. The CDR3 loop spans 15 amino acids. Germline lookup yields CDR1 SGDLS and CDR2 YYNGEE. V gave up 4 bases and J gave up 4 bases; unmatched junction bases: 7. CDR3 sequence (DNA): TGTGCCAGCAGCACTACGGGGGGGCTTTACAATGAGCAGTTCTTC. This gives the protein CASSTTGGLYNEQFF.

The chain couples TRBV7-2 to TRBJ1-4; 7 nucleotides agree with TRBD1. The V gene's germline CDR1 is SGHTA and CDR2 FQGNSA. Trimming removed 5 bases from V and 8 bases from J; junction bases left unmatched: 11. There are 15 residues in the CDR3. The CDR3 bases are TGTGCCAGCAGCCCCAACCCAGGGGGGAGAGAAAAACTGTTTTTT. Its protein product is CASSPNPGGREKLFF.

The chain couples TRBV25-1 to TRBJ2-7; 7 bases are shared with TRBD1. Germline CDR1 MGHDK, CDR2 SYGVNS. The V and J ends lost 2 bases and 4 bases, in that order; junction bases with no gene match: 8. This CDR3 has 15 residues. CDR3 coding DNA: TGTGCCAGCAGTGAAGCGACCGGGACAGAGTACGAGCAGTACTTC. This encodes CASSEATGTEYEQYF.

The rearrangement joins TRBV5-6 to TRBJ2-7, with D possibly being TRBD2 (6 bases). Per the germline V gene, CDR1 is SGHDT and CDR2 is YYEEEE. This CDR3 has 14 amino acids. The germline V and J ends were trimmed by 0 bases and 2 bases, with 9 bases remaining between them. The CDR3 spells CASSLAGDPYEQYF. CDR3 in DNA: TGTGCCAGCAGCTTGGCGGGGGATCCCTACGAGCAGTACTTC. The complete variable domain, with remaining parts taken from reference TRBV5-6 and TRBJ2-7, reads DAGVTQSPTHLIKTRGQQVTLRCSPKSGHDTVSWYQQALGQGPQFIFQYYEEEERQRGNFPDRFSGHQFPNYSSELNVNALLLGDSALYLCASSLAGDPYEQYFGPGTRLTVT.

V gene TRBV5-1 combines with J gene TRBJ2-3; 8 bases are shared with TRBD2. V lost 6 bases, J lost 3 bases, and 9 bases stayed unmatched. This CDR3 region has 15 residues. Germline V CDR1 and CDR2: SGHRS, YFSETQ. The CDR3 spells CASKNLAGRTDTQYF. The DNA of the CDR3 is TGCGCCAGCAAGAACCTAGCGGGTCGAACAGATACGCAGTATTTT.